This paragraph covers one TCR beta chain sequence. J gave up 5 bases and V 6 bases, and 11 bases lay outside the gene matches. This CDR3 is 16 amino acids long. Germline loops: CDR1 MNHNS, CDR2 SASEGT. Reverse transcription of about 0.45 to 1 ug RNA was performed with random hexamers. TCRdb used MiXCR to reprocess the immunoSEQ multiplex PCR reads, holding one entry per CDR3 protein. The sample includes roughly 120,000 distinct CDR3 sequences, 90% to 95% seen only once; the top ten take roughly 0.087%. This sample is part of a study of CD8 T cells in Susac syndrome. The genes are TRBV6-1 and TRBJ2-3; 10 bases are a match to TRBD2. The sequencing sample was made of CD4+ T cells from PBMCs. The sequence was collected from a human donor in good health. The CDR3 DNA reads TGTGCCAGCAGAGTCCTAGCGGGAGTTCGCGGAGATACGCAGTATTTT. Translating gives CASRVLAGVRGDTQYF.